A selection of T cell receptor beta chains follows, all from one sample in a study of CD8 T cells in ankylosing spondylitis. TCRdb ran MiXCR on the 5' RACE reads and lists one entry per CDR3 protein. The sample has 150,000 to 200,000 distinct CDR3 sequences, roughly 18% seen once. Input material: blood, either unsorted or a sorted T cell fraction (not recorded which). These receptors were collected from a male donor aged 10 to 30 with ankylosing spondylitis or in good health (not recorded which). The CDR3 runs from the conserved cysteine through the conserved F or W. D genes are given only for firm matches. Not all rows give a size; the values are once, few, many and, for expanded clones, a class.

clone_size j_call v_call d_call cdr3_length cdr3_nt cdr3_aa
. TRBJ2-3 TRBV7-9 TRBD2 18 TGTGCCAGCAGCTCCGGGACTAGCGGTCCCCTTGGCACAGATACGCAGTATTTT CASSSGTSGPLGTDTQYF
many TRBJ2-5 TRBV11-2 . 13 TGTGCCAGCAGCTTAGGGTACCAAGAGACCCAGTACTTC CASSLGYQETQYF
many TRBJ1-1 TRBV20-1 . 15 TGCAGTGCTAGCGATTCGGGACAATCAAACACTGAAGCTTTCTTT CSASDSGQSNTEAFF
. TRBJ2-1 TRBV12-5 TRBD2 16 TGTGCTAGTGGTTCTGGGACTAGCTGGTCGGGCAATGAGCAGTTCTTC CASGSGTSWSGNEQFF
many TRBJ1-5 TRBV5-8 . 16 TGTGCCAGCAGCCCCGGGACCGGGACACCAAATCAGCCCCAGCATTTT CASSPGTGTPNQPQHF
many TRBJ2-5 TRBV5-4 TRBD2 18 TGTGCCAGCAGCACCTCGCCAAGACTAGCGGGAGATCTCGAGACCCAGTACTTC CASSTSPRLAGDLETQYF
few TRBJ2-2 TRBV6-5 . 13 TGTGCCAGCAGTCCCGAATTCCCCTGGGAGCTGTTTTTT CASSPEFPWELFF
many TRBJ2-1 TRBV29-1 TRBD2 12 TGCAGCGTTGGGGCGGGGGACAATGAGCAGTTCTTC CSVGAGDNEQFF
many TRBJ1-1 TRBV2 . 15 TGTGCCAGCAACCCTTATCAATCCGCCGGCACTGAAGCTTTCTTT CASNPYQSAGTEAFF
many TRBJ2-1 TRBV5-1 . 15 TGCGCCAGCAGTACCGAGCGGAGGACCTACAATGAGCAGTTCTTC CASSTERRTYNEQFF
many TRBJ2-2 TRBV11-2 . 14 TGTGCCAGCAGCTCCAGAGGGTTGGGCGGGGAGCTGTTTTTT CASSSRGLGGELFF
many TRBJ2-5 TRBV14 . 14 TGTGCCAGCAGCCCATCGGACGGACAAGAGACCCAGTACTTC CASSPSDGQETQYF
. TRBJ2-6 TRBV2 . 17 TGTGCCAGCAATCGGGGGTGGGTAGTCTCTGGGGCCAACGTCCTGACTTTC CASNRGWVVSGANVLTF
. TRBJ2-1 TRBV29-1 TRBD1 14 TGCAGCGTCCATCAGGGGGTGTCCTACAATGAGCAGTTCTTC CSVHQGVSYNEQFF
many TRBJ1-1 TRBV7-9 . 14 TGTGCCAGCAGCCATCCCCGAGGGTCGGGAGGAGCTTTCTTT CASSHPRGSGGAFF
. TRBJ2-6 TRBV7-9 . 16 TGTGCCAGCAGCTTAATTATGGACTCTGGGGCCAACGTCCTGACTTTC CASSLIMDSGANVLTF
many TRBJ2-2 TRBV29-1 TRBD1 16 TGCAGCGACCCGACGGCCGGGACAGGGGGCACCGGGGAGCTGTTTTTT CSDPTAGTGGTGELFF
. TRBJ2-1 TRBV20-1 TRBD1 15 TGCAGTGCTAGAGGAGGACAGGGTCGGTACGCTGAGCAGTTCTTC CSARGGQGRYAEQFF
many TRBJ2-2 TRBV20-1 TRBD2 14 TGCAGTGCTAGTCTACCTAGCGGGAGAGCGGAGCTGTTTTTT CSASLPSGRAELFF
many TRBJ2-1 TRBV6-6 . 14 TGTGCCAGCACGCAGGACTACCTATACAATGAGCAGTTCTTC CASTQDYLYNEQFF
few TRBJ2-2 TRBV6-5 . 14 TGTGCCAGCATCGACAGAGCGAACACCGGGGAGCTGTTTTTT CASIDRANTGELFF
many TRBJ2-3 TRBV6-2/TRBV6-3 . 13 TGTGCCGGCCGGGACTGGCGCACAGATACGCAGTATTTT CAGRDWRTDTQYF
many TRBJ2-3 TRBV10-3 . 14 TGTGCCATCAGTGAGTCGATAGGGACAGATACGCAGTATTTT CAISESIGTDTQYF
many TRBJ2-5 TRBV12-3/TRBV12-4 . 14 TGTGCCAGCAGTTTTGAGGGGAAGGAGGAGACCCAGTACTTC CASSFEGKEETQYF
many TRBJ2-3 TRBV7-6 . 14 TGTGCCAGCAGCTTAGTAACAGCCACAGATACGCAGTATTTT CASSLVTATDTQYF
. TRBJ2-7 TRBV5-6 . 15 TGTGCCAGCAGCCCTGGACGGGGGGCCTTCTACGAGCAGTACTTC CASSPGRGAFYEQYF
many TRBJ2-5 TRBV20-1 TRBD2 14 TGCAGTGCTAGAATAGCGGGAGGCCAAGAGACCCAGTACTTC CSARIAGGQETQYF
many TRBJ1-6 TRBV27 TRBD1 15 TGTGCCAGCAGTGTGGACAGGAGAGGAAATTCACCCCTCCACTTT CASSVDRRGNSPLHF
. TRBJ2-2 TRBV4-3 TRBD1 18 TGCGCCAGCAGCCAAGAATCTGGACAGGGGGCGAACACCGGGGAGCTGTTTTTT CASSQESGQGANTGELFF
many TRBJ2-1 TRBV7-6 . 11 TGTGCCAGCAGCTTAAACCATGAGCAGTTCTTC CASSLNHEQFF
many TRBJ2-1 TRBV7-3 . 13 TGTGCCAGCAGCTCAGGGGGGTCCAATGAGCAGTTCTTC CASSSGGSNEQFF
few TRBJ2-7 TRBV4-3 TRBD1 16 TGCGCCAGCAGCCAAGATCTCGGGACAGGGGCGTCCGAGCAGTACTTC CASSQDLGTGASEQYF
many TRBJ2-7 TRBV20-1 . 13 TGCAGTGCTAAAACCGGGGCGTTCTCCGAGCAGTACTTC CSAKTGAFSEQYF
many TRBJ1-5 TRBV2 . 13 TGTGCCAGCAGTAAACAGGGTAATCAGCCCCAGCATTTT CASSKQGNQPQHF
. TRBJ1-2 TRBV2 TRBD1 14 TGTGCCAGCAGTGGAGGGGACAGGGGTAATGGCTACACCTTC CASSGGDRGNGYTF
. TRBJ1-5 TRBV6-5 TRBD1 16 TGTGCCAGCTCCGATAGGCGGACAGGGATCAATCAGCCCCAGCATTTT CASSDRRTGINQPQHF
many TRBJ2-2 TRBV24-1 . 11 TGTGCCACCAGTGTAAACGGGGAGCTGTTTTTT CATSVNGELFF
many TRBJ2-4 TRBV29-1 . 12 TGCAGCGTCGATCGGGGCGCAGACATTCAGTACTTC CSVDRGADIQYF
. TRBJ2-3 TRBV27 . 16 TGTGCCAGCAGTTTATCACGGGTAGTTCATAGGGATACGCAGTATTTT CASSLSRVVHRDTQYF
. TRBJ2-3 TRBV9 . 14 TGTGCCAGCAGCGTAGCGGGGCTCACAGATACGCAGTATTTT CASSVAGLTDTQYF
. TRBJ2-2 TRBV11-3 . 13 TGTGCCAGCAGAGGCGGATACACCGGGGAGCTGTTTTTT CASRGGYTGELFF
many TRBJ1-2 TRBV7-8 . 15 TGTGCCAGCAGCTTAGTCACGGGGCAAAGCTATGGCTACACCTTC CASSLVTGQSYGYTF
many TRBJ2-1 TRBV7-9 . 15 TGTGCCAGCAGCTTCCCGTTAGCAAACTACAATGAGCAGTTCTTC CASSFPLANYNEQFF
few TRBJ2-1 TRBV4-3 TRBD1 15 TGCGCCAGCAGCCAAGATCCGGACAGGTACGATGAGCAGTTCTTC CASSQDPDRYDEQFF
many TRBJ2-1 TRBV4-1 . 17 TGCGCCAGCAGCGATAAGGGGATGGTAGCTACAGGCCATGAGCAGTTCTTC CASSDKGMVATGHEQFF
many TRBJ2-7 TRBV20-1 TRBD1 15 TGCAGTGCAAAGGAACCGGGACAGGGGGCTTGGGAGCAGTACTTC CSAKEPGQGAWEQYF
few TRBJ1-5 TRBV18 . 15 TGTGCCAGCTCACCAAGGGCAGGGAGGCATCAGCCCCAGCATTTT CASSPRAGRHQPQHF
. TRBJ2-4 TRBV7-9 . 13 TGTGCCAGCAGCTCCTCCTATAAAAACATTCAGTACTTC CASSSSYKNIQYF
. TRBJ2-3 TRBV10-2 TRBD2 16 TGCGCCAGCAGATCGGGACTAGCGGGACGGGCAGATACGCAGTATTTT CASRSGLAGRADTQYF
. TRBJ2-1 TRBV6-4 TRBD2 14 TGTGCCAGCAGTGACTCGAGACTAGCGGGAGAGCAGTTCTTC CASSDSRLAGEQFF
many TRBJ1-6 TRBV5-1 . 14 TGCGCCAGCAGCTCCAACGACCTCAGCTCACCCCTCCACTTT CASSSNDLSSPLHF
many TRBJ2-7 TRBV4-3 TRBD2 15 TGCGCCAGCAGCCAGGGACTAGCGGGAGCCTACGAGCAGTACTTC CASSQGLAGAYEQYF
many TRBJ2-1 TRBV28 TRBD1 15 TGTGCCAGCAGTTCCCCAGGGGGCCCATACAATGAGCAGTTCTTC CASSSPGGPYNEQFF
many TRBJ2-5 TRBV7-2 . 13 TGTGCCAGCAGCTTAGTCGGGGGAGAGACCCAGTACTTC CASSLVGGETQYF
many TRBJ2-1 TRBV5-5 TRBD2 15 TGTGCCAGCAGCTTGGGACTAGCGGGAGTAAGTGAGCAGTTCTTC CASSLGLAGVSEQFF
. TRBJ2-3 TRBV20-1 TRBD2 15 TGCAGTGCTAGTGAACTAGCGGCGAGCACAGATACGCAGTATTTT CSASELAASTDTQYF
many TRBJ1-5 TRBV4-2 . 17 TGTGCCAGCAGCCAAGAGTCAGTCCGGAATAGCAATCAGCCCCAGCATTTT CASSQESVRNSNQPQHF